The T cell receptor (beta chain) described here comes from a study of response to subunit inactivated influenza vaccine. Trimming cost V 1 base and J 0 bases, with 11 bases left between them. Germline CDR1 is LGHNA and CDR2 is YNFKEQ. The CDR3 totals 16 residues. TCRdb reprocessed the RT-PCR reads with MiXCR, giving one entry per CDR3 protein. The sample shows about 540,000 distinct CDR3 sequences, 20% to 25% of them seen only once. This clonotype has just a few counts. The sample also formed part of further work on T cells expressing NK-cell markers. This second report adds: A 5'RACE template switching approach incorporating UMIs was used to make TCR beta cDNA.

The input for sequencing was CD4+ T cells sorted from PBMCs, taken about 13 days after vaccination. The receptor's source is a man over 45 who received an inactivated influenza vaccine. The rearrangement links TRBV4-2 to TRBJ2-3, with D possibly matching TRBD1 (5 bases). CDR3 sequence: CASSQVGAASTDTQYF. Here the CDR3 DNA reads TGTGCCAGCAGCCAAGTTGGGGCGGCCAGCACAGATACGCAGTATTTT.